These T cell receptor beta chains were read from a single sample in a study of molecular identifiers for immune sequencing clone quantification. One entry per CDR3 protein, called by TCRdb with MiXCR from the PCR reads. In the table there are around 470,000 distinct CDR3 sequences, 25% of which are singletons. Material for sequencing was naive CD8+ T cells from blood, with Jurkat cell RNA spiked in. These receptors originate from a human donor in good health. Some libraries in this study had Jurkat cell RNA spiked in. Both conserved end residues are part of each CDR3. Each record gives: D gene, clone size, V gene, J gene, CDR3 DNA, CDR3 protein. D genes are given only for firm matches. Some rows have no size entry. The others give once, few or many, or a class for an expanded clone.

-	-	TRBV3-1	TRBJ2-7	TGTGCCGGCAGCCAACCTGAGGGGGACGAGCAGTACTTC	CAGSQPEGDEQYF
-	few	TRBV29-1	TRBJ1-1	TGCAGCGATCGGAAGAACACTGAAGCTTTCTTT	CSDRKNTEAFF
-	many	TRBV5-6	TRBJ2-5	TGTGCCAGCAGCGCCCCCGGGGGTCTACAAGAGACCCAGTACTTC	CASSAPGGLQETQYF
-	few	TRBV4-3	TRBJ1-4	TGCGCCAGCAGCCAAGATGGCCCTCGGGCAGTGAATGAAAAACTGTTTTTT	CASSQDGPRAVNEKLFF
-	many	TRBV10-2	TRBJ2-5	TGCGCCAGCAGTGATCGGGGGCCCGGTGAGACCCAGTACTTC	CASSDRGPGETQYF
-	many	TRBV24-1	TRBJ2-2	TGTGCCACCAGTTCCGGACCACCCTCGACCGGGGAGCTGTTTTTT	CATSSGPPSTGELFF
-	-	TRBV19	TRBJ2-7	TGTGCCAGTAGTATTTCTAGCGAGAGCTCCTACGAGCAGTACTTC	CASSISSESSYEQYF
-	many	TRBV16	TRBJ1-5	TGTGCCAGCAGCCAATCCCAGACCATATCAGGGCAGCCCCAGCATTTT	CASSQSQTISGQPQHF
-	many	TRBV5-6	TRBJ2-3	TGTGCCAGCAGCTTGCGAGCAACGGGGGCAGATACGCAGTATTTT	CASSLRATGADTQYF
-	few	TRBV14	TRBJ2-1	TGTGCCAGCAGCCAAGGGGGGACCCCCTGGGAGCAGTTCTTC	CASSQGGTPWEQFF
-	many	TRBV29-1	TRBJ1-1	TGCAGCGTCACTGTAATGAACACTGAAGCTTTCTTT	CSVTVMNTEAFF
TRBD2	once	TRBV20-1	TRBJ2-3	TGCAGTGCCAGACTAGCGGGAGAGGTCCCAGATACGCAGTATTTT	CSARLAGEVPDTQYF
-	many	TRBV7-2	TRBJ2-1	TGTGCCAGCAGCTTAGTCGGAGGAATAAGCTCCTACAATGAGCAGTTCTTC	CASSLVGGISSYNEQFF
-	-	TRBV7-2	TRBJ1-2	TGTGCCAGCAGCCATGGGTCTGGTTCTGGCTACACCTTC	CASSHGSGSGYTF
-	few	TRBV27	TRBJ2-7	TGTGCCAGCTGGACAGTGGGCACCTCCGAGCAGTACTTC	CASWTVGTSEQYF
TRBD1	-	TRBV6-2/TRBV6-3	TRBJ2-2	TGTGCCAGCAGTGGACTACGGGACAGGGTCGGCGCCGGGGAGCTGTTTTTT	CASSGLRDRVGAGELFF
-	-	TRBV28	TRBJ2-3	TGTGCCAGCAGTCCGGAGGCAGGGGCTCGGACAGATACGCAGTATTTT	CASSPEAGARTDTQYF
-	-	TRBV4-3	TRBJ2-7	TGCGCCAGCAGCCAAGACAGGTCCCCCACCTACGAGCAGTACTTC	CASSQDRSPTYEQYF
-	many	TRBV29-1	TRBJ2-7	TGCAGCCCACCCCTCAGGGAAGGAATGTACGAGCAGTACTTC	CSPPLREGMYEQYF
TRBD2	-	TRBV6-2/TRBV6-3	TRBJ2-7	TGTGTCAGCGGCCCCTATAGCGGGATTACCTACGAGCAGTACTTC	CVSGPYSGITYEQYF
-	many	TRBV20-1	TRBJ1-5	TGCAGTGCTAGACGTAATCAGCCCCAGCATTTT	CSARRNQPQHF
-	few	TRBV2	TRBJ1-4	TGTGCCAGCAGTGAATATCCGTGGGGAGAAAAACTGTTTTTT	CASSEYPWGEKLFF
TRBD1	few	TRBV20-1	TRBJ1-1	TGCAGTGCTTCCTCAGGGGGCCTTGAAGCTTTCTTT	CSASSGGLEAFF
-	many	TRBV7-9	TRBJ1-2	TGTGCCAGCAGCTCCCGACAGTACTATGGCTACACCTTC	CASSSRQYYGYTF
-	many	TRBV6-5	TRBJ2-1	TGTGCCAGCTCCAATGGATACAATGAGCAGTTCTTC	CASSNGYNEQFF
-	few	TRBV6-6	TRBJ1-1	TGTGCCAGCAGTTACCCTGATTGGCAAGGATTAAACGATGAAGCTTTCTTT	CASSYPDWQGLNDEAFF